This paragraph reports one T cell receptor beta chain. What it recognizes is unknown. This entry belongs to a study of cytomegalovirus exposure and HLA in healthy donors. Study results and caveats: In vitro, a few CMV-associated chains proved specific for CMV antigens. Later, an analysis found that common viral pathogens appeared to be linked with several of the most significant clusters.

The V end was cut by 1 base, the J end by 4 bases, with 14 bases between. Germline CDR1 reads SEHNR; CDR2 reads FQNEAQ (reference sequence). The CDR3 extends over 16 amino acids. This PCR relied on a set of 60 Vbeta primers and 13 Jbeta primers. Profiling relied on immunoSEQ multiplex PCR, and the TCRdb table lists in-frame clones only, not all of them. The sample carries roughly 120,000 clones, 77% recorded once. This TCR was sampled from a man younger than 35 in good health and CMV-seropositive. Sequenced sample: PBMCs. The V call is TRBV7-9, the J call TRBJ2-1; D perhaps matches TRBD1 (5 bases). DNA of the CDR3: TGTGCCAGCAGCTTAGAGGGGCCTCCGTCGTACAATGAGCAGTTCTTC. Translating gives CASSLEGPPSYNEQFF.